The rows below give T cell receptor beta chains drawn from one sample of a study of shared clonotypes between healthy human individuals. Some clones are missing from TCRdb's copy, which holds only in-frame ones; the method was immunoSEQ multiplex PCR. The sample has 1,500,000 or so clones; 98% to 99% are singletons. Sequences were obtained from naive CD4+ T cells sorted from blood. These receptors were collected from a man younger than 45 in good health. Each CDR3 is given with its conserved first and last residue. A D gene is named only where the DNA matches it firmly. The size of a clone is reported for some rows only, either as once, few or many, or as a class for expanded clones.

V	J	D	size	CDR3	DNA
TRBV29-1	TRBJ2-1	-	-	CSAMSSTNEQFF	TGCAGCGCCATGAGTAGTACAAATGAGCAGTTCTTC
TRBV28	TRBJ2-7	-	-	CASSRPGYEQYF	TGTGCCAGCAGTCGACCGGGGTACGAGCAGTACTTC
TRBV11-2	TRBJ2-7	-	-	CASSFIGRGFDEQYF	TGTGCCAGCAGCTTTATCGGCAGGGGCTTCGACGAGCAGTACTTC
TRBV10-3	TRBJ1-5	-	-	CAISPNSNQPQHF	TGTGCCATCAGCCCAAATAGCAATCAGCCCCAGCATTTT
TRBV5-1	TRBJ2-3	-	-	CASSLARISTDTQYF	TGCGCCAGCAGCTTGGCCAGGATAAGCACAGATACGCAGTATTTT
TRBV5-5	TRBJ1-5	-	-	CASSLSPLGNQPQHF	TGTGCCAGCAGCCTCAGCCCTTTGGGGAATCAGCCCCAGCATTTT
TRBV7-8	TRBJ2-1	TRBD2	-	CASSLVTGLAGWNEQFF	TGTGCCAGCAGCTTAGTTACCGGGCTAGCGGGTTGGAATGAGCAGTTCTTC
TRBV11-2	TRBJ2-3	TRBD1	-	CASSLVYGQGETDTQYF	TGTGCCAGCAGCTTAGTTTACGGACAGGGAGAAACAGATACGCAGTATTTT
TRBV6-5	TRBJ2-2	-	once	CASSYSDGTGELFF	TGTGCCAGCAGTTACTCGGACGGGACCGGGGAGCTGTTTTTT
TRBV5-5	TRBJ2-7	-	-	CASSWGSYEQYF	TGTGCCAGCAGCTGGGGCTCCTACGAGCAGTACTTC
TRBV18	TRBJ2-1	TRBD1	-	CASSPTWDRYNEQFF	TGTGCCAGCTCACCGACTTGGGACAGATACAATGAGCAGTTCTTC
TRBV5-1	TRBJ2-1	TRBD2	-	CASSPPTSGAYNEQFF	TGCGCCAGCAGCCCACCCACTAGCGGGGCCTACAATGAGCAGTTCTTC
TRBV18	TRBJ1-4	-	-	CASSPGTREKLFF	TGTGCCAGCTCACCTGGGACACGTGAAAAACTGTTTTTT
TRBV7-3	TRBJ1-1	-	-	CASSPQGVNTEAFF	TGTGCCAGCAGCCCACAGGGCGTGAACACTGAAGCTTTCTTT
TRBV18	TRBJ2-5	TRBD1	-	CASSPGQLQETQYF	TGTGCCAGCTCACCGGGACAGCTCCAAGAGACCCAGTACTTC
TRBV6-1	TRBJ2-7	TRBD1	-	CASREGQQSYEQYF	TGTGCCAGCAGAGAGGGACAGCAAAGCTACGAGCAGTACTTC
TRBV7-2	TRBJ2-7	TRBD2	-	CASSLVGLGLSSYEQYF	TGTGCCAGCAGCTTAGTAGGACTAGGCCTGAGTTCCTACGAGCAGTACTTC
TRBV7-2	TRBJ2-7	-	-	CASSLGDTRYEQYF	TGTGCCAGCAGCTTAGGTGACACCCGCTACGAGCAGTACTTC
TRBV27	TRBJ2-7	TRBD2	-	CAAGGWSYEQYF	TGTGCAGCCGGGGGGTGGAGCTACGAGCAGTACTTC
TRBV19	TRBJ2-2	-	once	CASSMPGQNTGELFF	TGTGCCAGTAGTATGCCGGGACAGAACACCGGGGAGCTGTTTTTT
TRBV7-2	TRBJ2-5	-	-	CASSLNAGTNQETQYF	TGTGCCAGCAGCTTAAACGCCGGGACAAACCAAGAGACCCAGTACTTC
TRBV9	TRBJ1-2	-	-	CASSPRGGGYGYTF	TGTGCCAGCAGCCCCCGGGGAGGGGGCTATGGCTACACCTTC
TRBV19	TRBJ1-1	-	once	CASGSIEAFF	TGTGCCAGTGGAAGCATTGAAGCTTTCTTT
TRBV19	TRBJ2-7	-	-	CASSPSVNNYEQYF	TGTGCCAGTAGCCCTAGCGTCAATAACTACGAGCAGTACTTC
TRBV20-1	TRBJ1-1	-	-	CSTRQHTEAFF	TGCAGTACAAGACAGCACACTGAAGCTTTCTTT
TRBV5-6	TRBJ2-3	TRBD1	-	CASSPDRGRTTDTQYF	TGTGCCAGCAGCCCGGACAGGGGGCGTACCACAGATACGCAGTATTTT
TRBV2	TRBJ2-2	TRBD1	-	CASRDRGTGELFF	TGTGCCAGCAGAGACAGGGGGACCGGGGAGCTGTTTTTT
TRBV18	TRBJ1-5	-	-	CASSRARVNQPQHF	TGTGCCAGCTCAAGGGCGCGGGTTAATCAGCCCCAGCATTTT
TRBV29-1	TRBJ2-5	-	-	CSVDKGSPQETQYF	TGCAGCGTTGATAAGGGTAGCCCTCAAGAGACCCAGTACTTC
TRBV10-2	TRBJ2-2	-	-	CASSGPRGSTLYTGELFF	TGCGCCAGCTCCGGACCCAGGGGTAGTACGCTTTACACCGGGGAGCTGTTTTTT